The entry below gives a single T cell receptor (beta chain) sequence along with its context. Its antigen is not identified. With a J-beta primer mix and a sample-barcoded 5' primer, a second PCR ran about 7 to 12 cycles. TCRdb reprocessed the 5' RACE reads via MiXCR and lists one record per CDR3 protein. The sample has approximately 790,000 distinct CDR3 sequences, 55% to 65% seen once. These data belong to a study of blood T cells in healthy people across ages. Notes on the study in general: Diversity of TCR beta per million T cells declined in a roughly linear way with age.

V lost 5 bases to trimming and J lost 7 bases; unmatched junction nucleotides: 10. CDR3 length equals 14 residues. Germline V gene sequence: CDR1 DFQATT, CDR2 SNEGSKA (reference sequence). The receptor comes from a man younger than 40 in good health. The sample taken for sequencing was blood. The genes are TRBV20-1 and TRBJ2-1, with TRBD1 matching 8 bases. CDR3 residues: CSAYPGGAANEQFF. CDR3 DNA: TGCAGTGCTTACCCAGGGGGCGCAGCGAATGAGCAGTTCTTC.